Below, 5 T cell receptor beta chains from the same sample are listed, as sequenced in a study of T-cell memory formation after mild COVID-19. MiXCR was run by TCRdb on the 5' RACE reads, yielding one entry per CDR3 protein. Here the sample spans tens of thousands of distinct CDR3 sequences, roughly 8% being singletons. Sample: PBMCs or a T cell subset sorted from them (not recorded which). All receptors derive from a man aged 18 to 30 who had mild COVID-19 (a few samples of this study predate the infection). Cell type and time point are not known.

The chain is built from TRBV4-3 and TRBJ2-5, with D uncertain. Trimming pared 3 bases from V and 4 bases from J, leaving 15 bases between. The CDR3 covers 15 residues. Germline V lookup: CDR1 LGHNA, CDR2 YSLEER. The CDR3 is CASSQDHRNPETQYF. CDR3 DNA sequence: TGCGCCAGCAGCCAGGATCACCGGAACCCAGAGACCCAGTACTTC.

This clonotype was observed a few times. V is TRBV7-8 and J is TRBJ2-1; 12 bases match TRBD2. This CDR3 spans 17 amino acids. Germline V lookup: CDR1 SGHVS, CDR2 FQNEAQ. The ends lost 4 bases at V and 6 bases at J; junction bases unmatched: 10. CDR3 DNA sequence: TGTGCCAGCAGCTCCTTGACTAGCGGGGGAAAATCCAATGAGCAGTTCTTC. Protein product: CASSSLTSGGKSNEQFF.

The chain is built from TRBV20-1 and TRBJ1-5; D gene ambiguous. Germline V lookup: CDR1 DFQATT, CDR2 SNEGSKA (reference sequence). The CDR3 has 15 residues. The V gene lost 5 bases and the J gene lost 3 bases, with 17 bases spanning the gap. Here the CDR3 reads CSAAPTVGSNQPQHF. Here the CDR3 DNA reads TGCAGTGCTGCTCCGACGGTCGGTTCCAATCAGCCCCAGCATTTT.

The chain joins TRBV11-2 to TRBJ2-5; 10 nucleotides match TRBD2. Germline CDR1 reads SGHAT; CDR2 reads FQNNGV. Losses at the gene ends were 2 bases for V and 5 bases for J; bases not matched to a gene: 11. The CDR3 is made up of 17 amino acids. CDR3 coding DNA: TGTGCCAGCAGCTTAAGGGCTAGCGGGGGCCGGTGGGAGACCCAGTACTTC. Amino acid sequence: CASSLRASGGRWETQYF.

This clonotype was seen more than once but under ten times. This chain links TRBV29-1 with TRBJ2-3; possibly TRBD1 or TRBD2 for D (6 bases each). The V and J ends lost 3 bases and 7 bases respectively, with 14 bases between them. Germline assignment: CDR1 SQVTM and CDR2 ANQGSEA. CDR3 length: 13 amino acids. The CDR3 here is CSVDRGRGNTQYF. The CDR3 coding sequence is TGCAGCGTTGATCGGGGGCGCGGTAATACGCAGTATTTT.